The next 32 T cell receptor beta chains were all read from a single sample in a study of Ad26.COV2.S vaccination and SARS-CoV-2 variants (dated by TCRdb to the early 2020s). The library was made by the immunoSEQ multiplex PCR assay. TCRdb's version of the immuneACCESS table is confined to in-frame rearrangements and falls short of the full clone set. An unresolved V gene accounts for under half of the shortfall where checked; the remainder is of unknown origin. The sample table contains 250,000 to 300,000 clones; only one count was recorded for approximately 87% of them. The ten largest account for 3% to 4% of the sample. Interpreted using the paper, the treatment or condition label stands for: some 20 received Ad26.COV2.S at low or high dose, single or two shots; 5 received placebo; per-sample allocation not given. For vaccine and placebo recipients, the sequenced repertoires came from samples collected on day 63 after the first injection.

The sample consisted of peripheral blood, taken in a trial of Ad26.COV2.S vaccine versus placebo. These receptors were collected from a person aged 18-65 years who received the Ad26.COV2.S COVID-19 vaccine or a placebo.

The chain's CDR3 is CASSLDDVYEQYF. As DNA, the CDR3 is TGTGCCAGCAGCTTAGACGATGTGTACGAGCAGTACTTC. The V gene is TRBV7-2, the J gene TRBJ2-7; D is uncertain. The CDR3 loop spans 13 amino acids. Looked up from germline, CDR1 is SGHTA and CDR2 is FQGNSA. With 1 base removed from V and 4 bases from J, the gap between germline ends came to 8 bases.

The gene calls are TRBV2 and TRBJ1-6; TRBD1 might be the D (6 bases). V gave up 4 bases and J gave up 7 bases, with 14 bases separating them. Germline V gene data show CDR1 as SNHLY and CDR2 as FYNNEI. The CDR3 length is 15 residues. CDR3 sequence reads: CASSVGGPLNSPLHF. CDR3 nucleotides: TGTGCCAGCAGTGTCGGGGGGCCCCTCAATTCACCCCTCCACTTT.

This clone was seen a few times. The J gene is TRBJ2-7, the V gene TRBV7-2; D is unresolved. The germline V gene has CDR1 SGHTA and CDR2 FQGNSA. The CDR3 is made up of 14 amino acids. V was clipped by 4 bases and J by 2 bases, with 12 bases between them. The CDR3 loop is CASSSSTSTYEQYF. The CDR3 DNA sequence: TGTGCCAGCAGCTCGTCGACTTCTACCTACGAGCAGTACTTC. Full variable domain (rest looked up from reference TRBV7-2 and TRBJ2-7): GAGVSQSPSNKVTEKGKDVELRCDPISGHTALYWYRQSLGQGLEFLIYFQGNSAPDKSGLPSDRFSAERTGGSVSTLTIQRTQQEDSAVYLCASSSSTSTYEQYFGPGTRLTVT.

The V call is TRBV2, the J call TRBJ1-6; D gene uncertain. Germline CDR1 is SNHLY and CDR2 is FYNNEI. This CDR3 is built from 12 residues. The germline V and J ends were trimmed by 6 bases and 9 bases, with 9 bases remaining between them. CDR3 DNA: TGTGCCAGCAGCCGTCAAGGTTCACCCCTCCACTTT. It yields the protein CASSRQGSPLHF.

This chain connects TRBV4-1 to TRBJ1-4, with 7 bases identical to TRBD1. Germline V gives CDR1 MGHRA, CDR2 YSYEKL. V shed 1 base, J shed 3 bases, and the junction held 2 bases outside the gene matches. This CDR3 contains 15 residues. CDR3 nucleotide sequence: TGCGCCAGCAGCCAAGGGCAGGGGGCTAATGAAAAACTGTTTTTT. Amino acid sequence: CASSQGQGANEKLFF.

The CDR3 sequence is CASSRYNNQPQHF. The CDR3 DNA sequence: TGTGCCAGCAGTAGATATAACAATCAGCCCCAGCATTTT. V gene TRBV2 combines with J gene TRBJ1-5, with D unresolved. This CDR3 region has 13 residues. Germline CDR1 SNHLY, CDR2 FYNNEI. Deletions cut 5 bases from V and 3 bases from J, with 8 bases between.

The chain joins TRBV6-1 to TRBJ1-2; D remains unclear. Germline values: CDR1 MNHNS, CDR2 SASEGT. The CDR3 sequence is 12 residues long. Trimming shortened V by 3 bases and J by 4 bases, and 6 bases separated the two germline ends. Written as DNA, the CDR3 is TGTGCCAGCAGTGACGGGTCCTATGGCTACACCTTC. Translating it yields CASSDGSYGYTF.

The gene calls are TRBV7-2 and TRBJ1-1, with D possibly matching TRBD1 (5 bases). This CDR3 has 17 amino acids. V was pared by 5 bases and J by 0 bases, with 19 bases between. Germline V lookup: CDR1 SGHTA, CDR2 FQGNSA. The CDR3: CASSRGTSPLLNTEAFF. CDR3 coding DNA: TGTGCCAGCAGCCGGGGGACGAGCCCTTTATTGAACACTGAAGCTTTCTTT.

The V gene is TRBV30, the J gene TRBJ1-1; possible D gene TRBD1, 6 bases. V was shortened by 3 bases and J by 1 base, with 21 bases between the two germline ends. In germline, CDR1 is GTSNPN, CDR2 SVGIG (reference sequence). This CDR3 has 17 residues. CDR3 nucleotide sequence: TGTGCCTGGAGCAGACTTTCAGGGGTCTTACGGAACACTGAAGCTTTCTTT. This translates into CAWSRLSGVLRNTEAFF.

Only a few counts were recorded for this clone. This chain joins TRBV27 and TRBJ2-7; TRBD2 aligns across 11 bases. Trimming took 4 bases from V and 2 from J; bases not matched to a gene: 4. Germline assignment: CDR1 MNHEY and CDR2 SMNVEV (reference sequence). The CDR3 extends over 15 amino acids. The CDR3 reads CASSWGTSGTYEQYF. The CDR3 DNA reads TGTGCCAGCAGTTGGGGGACTAGCGGAACCTACGAGCAGTACTTC.

V usage is TRBV5-1 and J usage is TRBJ2-3; TRBD2 matches at 9 bases. The CDR3 is 16 residues long. The trim removed 2 bases at V and 2 bases at J, leaving 6 bases unmatched. Germline V CDR1 and CDR2: SGHRS, YFSETQ. In DNA form, the CDR3 reads TGCGCCAGCAGCTTTTCGCTAGCGGGGTCCACAGATACGCAGTATTTT. As protein: CASSFSLAGSTDTQYF. The full variable domain, in which reference TRBV5-1 and TRBJ2-3 provide the parts outside the CDR3, is KAGVTQTPRYLIKTRGQQVTLSCSPISGHRSVSWYQQTPGQGLQFLFEYFSETQRNKGNFPGRFSGRQFSNSRSEMNVSTLELGDSALYLCASSFSLAGSTDTQYFGPGTRLTVL.

The V gene is TRBV5-1, the J gene TRBJ1-6; D is uncertain. CDR3 size: 16 residues. Germline V gene sequence: CDR1 SGHRS, CDR2 YFSETQ. The V end lost 1 base, the J end lost 6 bases, and 14 bases lay between the germline ends. The CDR3 loop is CASSLFGNIFNSPLHF. The CDR3 DNA reads as TGCGCCAGCAGCTTGTTCGGGAATATCTTTAATTCACCCCTCCACTTT. The full variable domain, in which reference TRBV5-1 and TRBJ1-6 provide the parts outside the CDR3, is KAGVTQTPRYLIKTRGQQVTLSCSPISGHRSVSWYQQTPGQGLQFLFEYFSETQRNKGNFPGRFSGRQFSNSRSEMNVSTLELGDSALYLCASSLFGNIFNSPLHFGNGTRLTVT.

The rearrangement links TRBV11-2 to TRBJ1-4; weak D call: TRBD1 (5 bases). CDR3 length: 14 residues. CDR1 is SGHAT, CDR2 FQNNGV, per germline. Deletions cut 2 bases from V and 6 bases from J, with 10 bases between. The CDR3 protein is CASSLTRVDEKLFF. Here the CDR3 DNA reads TGTGCCAGCAGCTTAACCAGGGTCGATGAAAAACTGTTTTTT.

The chain employs TRBV5-6 and TRBJ2-5; D is undetermined. The V end was cut by 0 bases, the J end by 2 bases, with 5 bases between. The CDR3 has 13 residues. The germline V gene encodes CDR1 SGHDT and CDR2 YYEEEE. The CDR3 reads CASSLEAQETQYF. The CDR3 DNA reads TGTGCCAGCAGCTTGGAGGCACAAGAGACCCAGTACTTC. Full variable domain (missing parts from reference TRBV5-6 and TRBJ2-5): DAGVTQSPTHLIKTRGQQVTLRCSPKSGHDTVSWYQQALGQGPQFIFQYYEEEERQRGNFPDRFSGHQFPNYSSELNVNALLLGDSALYLCASSLEAQETQYFGPGTRLLVL.

CDR3 protein: CASSLLIRGPTDTQYF. CDR3 nucleotides: TGTGCCAGCAGCCTATTAATCCGGGGGCCGACAGATACGCAGTATTTT. The chain couples TRBV3-1 (or the pseudogene TRBV3-2) to TRBJ2-3, with D perhaps TRBD1 or TRBD2 (6 bases each). The CDR3 length is 16 residues. Between the trimmed V and J ends, which lost 4 bases and 3 bases, there was a span of 17 bases. Germline lookup yields CDR1 LGHDT and CDR2 YNNKEL (reference sequence).

This sequence joins TRBV7-9 and TRBJ1-1; no clear D. Germline CDR1 and CDR2: SEHNR and FQNEAQ (reference sequence). V was shortened by 2 bases and J by 4 bases, with 5 bases between the two germline ends. The CDR3 is made up of 12 amino acids. The CDR3, as DNA: TGTGCCAGCAGCTTATTGGGCACTGAAGCTTTCTTT. Protein product: CASSLLGTEAFF.

The chain is built from TRBV7-2 and TRBJ1-4; 7 positions agree with TRBD1. With V trimmed by 5 bases and J by 6 bases, 6 bases remained unmatched. The CDR3 is made up of 14 amino acids. Germline assignment: CDR1 SGHTA and CDR2 FQGNSA. CDR3 nucleotides: TGTGCCAGCAGCCCGACAGGGAGGGATGAAAAACTGTTTTTT. It is translated as CASSPTGRDEKLFF.

This clone was seen only a few times. The chain recombines TRBV3-1 (or the pseudogene TRBV3-2) with TRBJ2-3; D unclear. The V end was cut by 5 bases, the J end by 5 bases, with 17 bases between. The CDR3 length is 15 residues. Per germline, CDR1 LGHDT and CDR2 YNNKEL (reference sequence). The DNA of the CDR3 is TGTGCCAGCAGCGCGGAGTTTGTCATGCAAGATACGCAGTATTTT. Its translation is CASSAEFVMQDTQYF.

This chain links TRBV4-3 with TRBJ1-3, with D uncertain. V lost 0 bases and J 0 bases, leaving 12 bases between the germline ends. Germline V CDR1 and CDR2: LGHNA, YSLEER. The CDR3 is made up of 17 amino acids. CDR3 coding DNA: TGCGCCAGCAGCCAAGAATCAAGGAGATCCTCTGGAAACACCATATATTTT. This sequence encodes CASSQESRRSSGNTIYF.

J is TRBJ1-1 and V is TRBV28; 9 nucleotides agree with TRBD1. With V trimmed by 7 bases and J by 6 bases, 3 bases remained unmatched. The CDR3 spans 12 residues. The germline V gene encodes CDR1 MDHEN and CDR2 SYDVKM. As DNA, the CDR3 is TGTGCCAGCACGGACAGGGGTTCTGAAGCTTTCTTT. Translated, it gives CASTDRGSEAFF.

The CDR3 loop is CASSQERGGETQYF. In nucleotides, the CDR3 is TGTGCCAGCAGCCAAGAGAGGGGCGGAGAGACCCAGTACTTC. The rearrangement links TRBV4-2 to TRBJ2-5; perhaps D is TRBD1 or TRBD2 (5 bases each). The V gene lost 0 bases and the J gene lost 4 bases, with 9 bases spanning the gap. The CDR3 length is 14 residues. Germline V gives CDR1 LGHNA, CDR2 YNFKEQ.

The V call is TRBV6-5, the J call TRBJ2-7; D might be TRBD2 (6 bases). Trimming removed 2 bases at V and 7 bases at J, with 15 bases between. CDR1 MNHEY and CDR2 SVGAGI come from the germline V gene. This CDR3 spans 14 amino acids. The CDR3 DNA reads TGTGCCAGCAGTTACAATGTCGCGGGGAGGGAGCAGTACTTC. It codes for CASSYNVAGREQYF.

This rearrangement joins TRBV3-1 (or the pseudogene TRBV3-2) to TRBJ1-1; a weak D match, TRBD1 (5 bases). V lost 2 bases to trimming and J lost 6 bases, with 13 bases between them. The CDR3 is made up of 14 amino acids. Germline CDR1 LGHDT, CDR2 YNNKEL (reference sequence). The CDR3 DNA follows: TGTGCCAGCAGCCAAAGCAGGGTAGGGGCTGAAGCTTTCTTT. Amino acids: CASSQSRVGAEAFF.

The J gene is TRBJ2-7, the V gene TRBV18; maybe TRBD2 (6 bases). This CDR3 contains 12 residues. In germline, CDR1 is KGHSH, CDR2 LQKENI. With 6 bases removed from V and 3 bases from J, the gap between germline ends came to 9 bases. This chain's CDR3 is CASSSGGYEQYF. The CDR3 region has the DNA TGTGCCAGCTCTAGCGGAGGCTACGAGCAGTACTTC.

The J gene is TRBJ1-1, the V gene TRBV19, with no clear D. In germline, CDR1 is LNHDA, CDR2 SQIVND (reference sequence). The CDR3 is 13 residues long. V lost 1 base, J lost 4 bases, and 7 bases lay in between. CDR3 DNA: TGTGCCAGTAGTATAGCGGGAGGCACTGAAGCTTTCTTT. This gives the protein CASSIAGGTEAFF.

This clone was observed a single time. V gene TRBV18 combines with J gene TRBJ2-6; no clear D gene. The CDR3 has 16 amino acids. V was shortened by 2 bases and J by 3 bases, with 11 bases between the two germline ends. CDR1 is KGHSH, CDR2 LQKENI, per germline. The CDR3 coding sequence is TGTGCCAGCTCACCATTGCAGGCAAATGGGGCCAACGTCCTGACTTTC. Translated, it gives CASSPLQANGANVLTF.

This chain uses TRBV7-9 with TRBJ2-3, with 12 bases identical to TRBD2. This CDR3 comprises 17 residues. J gave up 3 bases and V 5 bases, and 9 bases lay outside the gene matches. Germline V gives CDR1 SEHNR, CDR2 FQNEAQ (reference sequence). CDR3 nucleotide sequence: TGTGCCAGCAGCCTCTTTCTACTAGCGGGGGGAACAGATACGCAGTATTTT. Protein product: CASSLFLLAGGTDTQYF.

The gene calls are TRBV13 and TRBJ1-1, with D unresolved. Germline lookup yields CDR1 PRHDT and CDR2 FYEKMQ (reference sequence). This CDR3 has 13 residues. Trimming took off 3 bases at V and 1 base at J, with 6 bases between the two ends. CDR3 sequence reads: CASSLRGNTEAFF. CDR3 DNA sequence: TGTGCCAGCAGCTTGCGGGGGAACACTGAAGCTTTCTTT.

The V gene is TRBV5-8, the J gene TRBJ1-6, with 9 bases identical to TRBD1. Germline assignment: CDR1 SGHTS and CDR2 YDEGEE. Losses at the gene ends were 4 bases for V and 7 bases for J; bases not matched to a gene: 6. CDR3 length: 15 residues. Here the CDR3 DNA reads TGTGCCAGCAGCCCGTACAGGGGGCCGAATTCACCCCTCCACTTT. It codes for CASSPYRGPNSPLHF.

This chain links TRBV7-2 with TRBJ2-1, with D tentatively TRBD1 or TRBD2 (5 bases each). The CDR3 totals 16 residues. CDR1 is SGHTA and CDR2 is FQGNSA in the germline V gene. V shed 3 bases and J shed 5 bases, with 17 bases lying between them. CDR3 loop: CASSFGPAGTHNEQFF. DNA for the CDR3: TGTGCCAGCAGCTTCGGCCCGGCAGGGACCCACAATGAGCAGTTCTTC.

This sequence joins TRBV5-5 and TRBJ2-7, with 13 bases lining up with TRBD2. This CDR3 region has 16 residues. Trimming took 0 bases from V and 4 from J; bases not matched to a gene: 4. Germline V CDR1 and CDR2: SGHKS, YYEKEE (reference sequence). CDR3 in amino acids: CASSLVGTSGTYEQYF. Written as DNA, the CDR3 is TGTGCCAGCAGCTTGGTGGGGACTAGCGGGACGTACGAGCAGTACTTC.

This sequence joins TRBV18 and TRBJ1-4, with 7 bases that match TRBD1. Germline CDR1 is KGHSH and CDR2 is LQKENI. The V and J ends lost 6 bases and 8 bases, in that order; junction bases with no gene match: 12. The CDR3 is 15 residues long. The DNA of the CDR3 is TGTGCCAGCTCCCCTGGACAGGTGGATTACGAAAAACTGTTTTTT. Protein sequence: CASSPGQVDYEKLFF.